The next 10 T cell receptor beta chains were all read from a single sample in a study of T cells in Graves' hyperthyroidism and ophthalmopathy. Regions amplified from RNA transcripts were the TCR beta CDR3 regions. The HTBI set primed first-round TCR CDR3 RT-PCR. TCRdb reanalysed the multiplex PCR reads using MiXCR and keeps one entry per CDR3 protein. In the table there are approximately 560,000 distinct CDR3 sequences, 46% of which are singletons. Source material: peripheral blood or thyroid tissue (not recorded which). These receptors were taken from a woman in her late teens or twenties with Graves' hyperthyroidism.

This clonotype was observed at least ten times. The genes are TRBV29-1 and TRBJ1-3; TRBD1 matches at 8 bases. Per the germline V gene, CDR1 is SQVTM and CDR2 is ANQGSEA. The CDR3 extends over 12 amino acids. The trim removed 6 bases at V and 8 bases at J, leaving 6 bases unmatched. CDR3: CSVLGQGDTIYF. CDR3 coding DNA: TGCAGCGTCCTCGGACAGGGCGACACCATATATTTT.

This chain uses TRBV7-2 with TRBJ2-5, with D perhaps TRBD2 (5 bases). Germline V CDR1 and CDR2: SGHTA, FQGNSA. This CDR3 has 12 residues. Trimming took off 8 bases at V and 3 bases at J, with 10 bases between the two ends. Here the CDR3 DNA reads TGTGCCAGCCCCGCCGGGGAAGAGACCCAGTACTTC. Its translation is CASPAGEETQYF. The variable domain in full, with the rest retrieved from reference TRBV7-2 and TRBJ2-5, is GAGVSQSPSNKVTEKGKDVELRCDPISGHTALYWYRQSLGQGLEFLIYFQGNSAPDKSGLPSDRFSAERTGGSVSTLTIQRTQQEDSAVYLCASPAGEETQYFGPGTRLLVL.

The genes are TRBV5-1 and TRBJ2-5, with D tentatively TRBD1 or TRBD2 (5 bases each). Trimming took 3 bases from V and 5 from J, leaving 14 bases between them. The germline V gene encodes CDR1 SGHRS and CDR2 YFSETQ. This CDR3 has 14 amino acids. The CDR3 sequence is CASSSGPGGETQYF. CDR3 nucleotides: TGCGCCAGCAGCTCGGGACCGGGTGGGGAGACCCAGTACTTC. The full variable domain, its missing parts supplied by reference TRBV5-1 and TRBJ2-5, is KAGVTQTPRYLIKTRGQQVTLSCSPISGHRSVSWYQQTPGQGLQFLFEYFSETQRNKGNFPGRFSGRQFSNSRSEMNVSTLELGDSALYLCASSSGPGGETQYFGPGTRLLVL.

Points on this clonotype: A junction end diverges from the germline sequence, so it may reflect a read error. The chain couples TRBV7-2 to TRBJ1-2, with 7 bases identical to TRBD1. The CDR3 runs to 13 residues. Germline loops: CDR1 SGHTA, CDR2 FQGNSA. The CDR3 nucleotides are TGCGCCAGCAGCCAGACAGGGCGGGTTGGCTACACCTTC. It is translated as CASSQTGRVGYTF. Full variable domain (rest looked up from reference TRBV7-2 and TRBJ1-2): GAGVSQSPSNKVTEKGKDVELRCDPISGHTALYWYRQSLGQGLEFLIYFQGNSAPDKSGLPSDRFSAERTGGSVSTLTIQRTQQEDSAVYLCASSQTGRVGYTFGSGTRLTVV.

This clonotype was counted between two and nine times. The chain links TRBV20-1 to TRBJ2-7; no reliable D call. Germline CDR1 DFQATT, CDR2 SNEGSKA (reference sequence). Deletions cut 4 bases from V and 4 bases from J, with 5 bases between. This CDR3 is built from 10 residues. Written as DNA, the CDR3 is TGCAGTGCTAACATTTACGAGCAGTACTTC. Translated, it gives CSANIYEQYF.

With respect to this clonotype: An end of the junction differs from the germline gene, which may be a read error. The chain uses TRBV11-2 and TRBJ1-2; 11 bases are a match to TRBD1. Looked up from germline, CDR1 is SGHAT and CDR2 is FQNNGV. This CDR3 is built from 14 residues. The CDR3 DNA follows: TGTGCCAGCAGCGTAGATGGGACAGGGGGTGGCTACACCTTC. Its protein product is CASSVDGTGGGYTF.

The CDR3 loop is CASSSPGQGEKLFF. The CDR3 bases are TGTGCCAGCAGCTCTCCGGGACAGGGTGAAAAACTGTTTTTT. This chain uses TRBV11-1 with TRBJ1-4, with 9 bases fitting TRBD1. CDR3 length: 14 amino acids. Germline assignment: CDR1 SGHAT and CDR2 FQDESV (reference sequence). J gave up 7 bases and V 4 bases, and 4 bases lay outside the gene matches.

The chain's CDR3 is CASSLTGQGFGDEKLFF. CDR3 DNA: TGTGCCAGCAGCTTGACGGGACAGGGATTCGGTGACGAAAAACTGTTTTTT. The rearrangement uses TRBV7-9 and TRBJ1-4, with 9 bases lining up with TRBD1. After removal of 3 bases from V and 8 bases from J, the junction contained 13 bases not matched to a gene. Per the germline V gene, CDR1 is SEHNR and CDR2 is FQNEAQ (reference sequence). This CDR3 is built from 17 residues. Full variable domain (remainder filled in from reference TRBV7-9 and TRBJ1-4): DTGVSQNPRHKITKRGQNVTFRCDPISEHNRLYWYRQTLGQGPEFLTYFQNEAQLEKSRLLSDRFSAERPKGSFSTLEIQRTEQGDSAMYLCASSLTGQGFGDEKLFFGSGTQLSVL.

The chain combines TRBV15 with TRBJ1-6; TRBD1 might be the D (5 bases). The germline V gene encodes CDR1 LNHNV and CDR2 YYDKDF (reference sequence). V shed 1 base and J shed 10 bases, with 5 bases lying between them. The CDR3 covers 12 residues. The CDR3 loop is CATSRAGSPLHF. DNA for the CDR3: TGTGCCACCAGCAGAGCAGGGTCACCCCTCCACTTT.

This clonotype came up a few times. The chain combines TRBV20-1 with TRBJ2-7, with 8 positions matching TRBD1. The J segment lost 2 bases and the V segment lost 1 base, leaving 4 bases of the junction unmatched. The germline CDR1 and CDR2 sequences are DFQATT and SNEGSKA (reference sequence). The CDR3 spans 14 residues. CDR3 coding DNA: TGCAGTGCTAGAGTGGACAGGGAGCCCTACGAGCAGTACTTC. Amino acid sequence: CSARVDREPYEQYF.